This entry lists 2 T cell receptor beta chains sequenced from one sample in a study of T cell responses to AZD1222 COVID-19 vaccine. The data were produced by immunoSEQ multiplex PCR, yet TCRdb's version contains in-frame clones alone and is incomplete. The sample carries under 200,000 clones, about nine tenths recorded once. The material sequenced was peripheral blood, taken on day 0 of AZD1222 vaccination. Receptors were obtained from an adult in good health.

This chain links TRBV5-4 with TRBJ1-1, with D maybe TRBD1 (5 bases). The V end lost 3 bases, the J end lost 2 bases, and 8 bases lay between the germline ends. This CDR3 contains 13 residues. Per the germline V gene, CDR1 is SGHNT and CDR2 is YYREEE (reference sequence). This chain's CDR3 is CASSSGPNTEAFF. The CDR3 DNA reads as TGTGCCAGCAGCTCGGGACCAAACACTGAAGCTTTCTTT.

The chain couples TRBV19 to TRBJ2-2; no clear D gene. The CDR3 totals 14 residues. From germline, CDR1 is LNHDA and CDR2 SQIVND (reference sequence). V shed 1 base and J shed 1 base, with 4 bases lying between them. CDR3 protein: CASSIGRNTGELFF. The CDR3 nucleotides read TGTGCCAGTAGTATAGGTCGGAACACCGGGGAGCTGTTTTTT. The full variable domain, rest sourced from reference TRBV19 and TRBJ2-2, is DGGITQSPKYLFRKEGQNVTLSCEQNLNHDAMYWYRQDPGQGLRLIYYSQIVNDFQKGDIAEGYSVSREKKESFPLTVTSAQKNPTAFYLCASSIGRNTGELFFGEGSRLTVL.